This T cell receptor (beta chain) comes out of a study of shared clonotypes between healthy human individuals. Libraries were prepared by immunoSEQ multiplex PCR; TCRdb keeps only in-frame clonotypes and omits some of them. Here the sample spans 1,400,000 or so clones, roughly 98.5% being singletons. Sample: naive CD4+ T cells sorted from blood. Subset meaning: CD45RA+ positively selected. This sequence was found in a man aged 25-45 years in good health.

The CDR3 DNA sequence: TGTGCCAGCAGCGGTGCGTGGGGCGGGGGGGCCTACGAGCAGTACTTC. It encodes CASSGAWGGGAYEQYF. The rearrangement links TRBV11-2 to TRBJ2-7; TRBD2 aligns across 9 bases. Germline CDR1 reads SGHAT; CDR2 reads FQNNGV. The CDR3 contains 16 residues. V lost 5 bases to trimming and J lost 2 bases; unmatched junction nucleotides: 10.